Each of the 19 T cell receptor beta chains below was sequenced from the same sample in a study of siplizumab effects on memory and regulatory T cells. This table comes from immunoSEQ multiplex PCR, and its TCRdb copy is limited to in-frame clones, with some not included. The sample yields roughly 50,000 clones, under 98% seen once. Sequences were obtained from naive CD4+ T cells sorted from blood. Every receptor here comes from a human donor in good health.

The chain combines TRBV5-1 with TRBJ2-5; 8 nucleotides align to TRBD1. Trimming at V came to 4 bases and at J to 5 bases, leaving 4 bases not matched to a gene. The CDR3 spans 13 residues. CDR1 and CDR2 (germline): SGHRS, YFSETQ. CDR3 sequence reads: CASSQGAWETQYF. The CDR3 DNA reads as TGCGCCAGCAGCCAGGGGGCTTGGGAGACCCAGTACTTC. Using reference TRBV5-1 and TRBJ2-5 for the parts outside the CDR3, the full variable domain is KAGVTQTPRYLIKTRGQQVTLSCSPISGHRSVSWYQQTPGQGLQFLFEYFSETQRNKGNFPGRFSGRQFSNSRSEMNVSTLELGDSALYLCASSQGAWETQYFGPGTRLLVL.

The gene calls are TRBV4-2 and TRBJ1-5; 7 positions agree with TRBD1. V shed 1 base, J shed 2 bases, and the junction held 5 bases outside the gene matches. The CDR3 runs to 16 residues. CDR1 is LGHNA, CDR2 YNFKEQ, per germline. The CDR3 protein is CASSQVGQLGNQPQHF. The CDR3 region has the DNA TGTGCCAGCAGCCAAGTGGGACAGTTGGGCAATCAGCCCCAGCATTTT.

This clone appeared once. CDR3 DNA: TGTGCCAGTAGTATTGGTCCCCACAGGTCTCAACCTAGCACAGATACGCAGTATTTT. It yields the protein CASSIGPHRSQPSTDTQYF. V gene TRBV19 combines with J gene TRBJ2-3; D might be TRBD1 (5 bases). The CDR3 consists of 19 residues. In germline, CDR1 is LNHDA, CDR2 SQIVND (reference sequence). Trimming removed 3 bases at V and 0 bases at J, with 22 bases between.

CDR3 loop: CAWSGGRQGQYGYTF. The CDR3 DNA reads TGTGCCTGGAGTGGAGGAAGACAGGGACAGTATGGCTACACCTTC. The chain combines TRBV30 with TRBJ1-2; TRBD1 aligns across 7 bases. Germline V gives CDR1 GTSNPN, CDR2 SVGIG (reference sequence). Losses at the gene ends were 1 base for V and 5 bases for J; bases not matched to a gene: 10. The CDR3 runs to 15 residues. Filled out from reference TRBV30 and TRBJ1-2, the complete variable domain reads SQTIHQWPATLVQPVGSPLSLECTVEGTSNPNLYWYRQAAGRGLQLLFYSVGIGQISSEVPQNLSASRPQDRQFILSSKKLLLSDSGFYLCAWSGGRQGQYGYTFGSGTRLTVV.

The chain joins TRBV4-3 to TRBJ1-2; D unresolved. Between the trimmed V and J ends, which lost 0 bases and 10 bases, there was a span of 15 bases. Germline V gene data show CDR1 as LGHNA and CDR2 as YSLEER. The CDR3 has 14 amino acids. DNA for the CDR3: TGCGCCAGCAGCCAAGACCAGAGGGCCGGGGACTACACCTTC. It is translated as CASSQDQRAGDYTF.

The rearrangement joins TRBV5-1 to TRBJ2-6; D is undetermined. Germline V gives CDR1 SGHRS, CDR2 YFSETQ. V gave up 4 bases and J gave up 0 bases, with 5 bases separating them. This CDR3 is built from 14 residues. For the CDR3, the DNA is TGCGCCAGCAGCCGGAGCTCTGGGGCCAACGTCCTGACTTTC. Its translation: CASSRSSGANVLTF. Combining the CDR3 with reference TRBV5-1 and TRBJ2-6 gives the whole variable domain KAGVTQTPRYLIKTRGQQVTLSCSPISGHRSVSWYQQTPGQGLQFLFEYFSETQRNKGNFPGRFSGRQFSNSRSEMNVSTLELGDSALYLCASSRSSGANVLTFGAGSRLTVL.

The rearrangement joins TRBV6-5 to TRBJ1-1; D is unresolved. The CDR3 contains 15 residues. V lost 4 bases and J lost 1, with 13 bases in between. Looked up from germline, CDR1 is MNHEY and CDR2 is SVGAGI. The CDR3 here is CASSSHGMANTEAFF. The CDR3 coding sequence is TGTGCCAGCAGTTCACACGGAATGGCGAACACTGAAGCTTTCTTT.

CDR3 in DNA: TGTGCCAGCAGTACTGGCGGCAACTACGAGCAGTACTTC. Amino acids: CASSTGGNYEQYF. The genes are TRBV27 and TRBJ2-7, with D uncertain. Germline CDR1 is MNHEY and CDR2 is SMNVEV (reference sequence). V was shortened by 5 bases and J by 3 bases, with 11 bases between the two germline ends. The CDR3 loop spans 13 amino acids.

The chain combines TRBV4-2 with TRBJ2-7; no reliable D call. The germline gives CDR1 LGHNA, CDR2 YNFKEQ. Deletions cut 0 bases from V and 5 bases from J, with 8 bases between. The CDR3 has 13 amino acids. The chain's CDR3 is CASSQDRLNEQYF. The CDR3 DNA follows: TGTGCCAGCAGCCAAGATAGGCTTAACGAGCAGTACTTC.

The chain couples TRBV6-5 to TRBJ2-1; 10 positions match TRBD2. V was clipped by 8 bases and J by 7 bases; unmatched bases: 11. CDR3 length: 15 residues. Germline assignment: CDR1 MNHEY and CDR2 SVGAGI. CDR3 residues: CASRLGSGRVNEQFF. The DNA for the CDR3 is TGTGCCAGCCGCCTCGGGAGCGGGAGGGTGAATGAGCAGTTCTTC.

The gene calls are TRBV5-1 and TRBJ2-1, with 9 nucleotides matching TRBD2. Germline V gene lookup returns CDR1 SGHRS and CDR2 YFSETQ. The CDR3 has 13 amino acids. V lost 5 bases and J lost 6; bases outside the gene matches: 3. This chain's CDR3 is CASSGTSLNEQFF. In DNA, the CDR3 is TGCGCCAGCAGTGGGACTAGCCTCAATGAGCAGTTCTTC. The whole variable domain, filled in from reference TRBV5-1 and TRBJ2-1, reads KAGVTQTPRYLIKTRGQQVTLSCSPISGHRSVSWYQQTPGQGLQFLFEYFSETQRNKGNFPGRFSGRQFSNSRSEMNVSTLELGDSALYLCASSGTSLNEQFFGPGTRLTVL.

The chain joins TRBV7-9 to TRBJ1-1; weak D call: TRBD1 (5 bases). The length of the CDR3 is 14 residues. Trimming left V 2 bases short and J 7 bases short, with 14 bases between. CDR1 SEHNR and CDR2 FQNEAQ come from the germline V gene (reference sequence). The CDR3 region is CASSLQAGRGEAFF. CDR3 coding DNA: TGTGCCAGCAGCTTACAGGCAGGGAGAGGTGAAGCTTTCTTT.

Of note for this clone: Different DNA sequences within this sample yield the same CDR3. This chain uses TRBV9 with TRBJ2-7, with TRBD1 matching over 8 bases. CDR1 is SGDLS and CDR2 is YYNGEE in the germline V gene. This CDR3 spans 15 amino acids. The V and J ends lost 0 bases and 4 bases, in that order; junction bases with no gene match: 6. CDR3 sequence (DNA): TGTGCCAGCAGCGTAGCCCAGGGGGCAGGGTACGAGCAGTACTTC. Protein: CASSVAQGAGYEQYF.

In its sample, this clone was seen once. This chain joins TRBV4-2 and TRBJ2-5; D gene uncertain. The CDR3 contains 13 residues. Germline assignment: CDR1 LGHNA and CDR2 YNFKEQ. V lost 1 base and J 2 bases, leaving 5 bases between the germline ends. CDR3 protein: CASSQGWQETQYF. The CDR3 DNA sequence: TGTGCCAGCAGCCAAGGATGGCAAGAGACCCAGTACTTC.

The chain employs TRBV11-3 and TRBJ2-2, with TRBD2 matching over 7 bases. The CDR3 sequence is 17 residues long. V lost 1 base to trimming and J lost 3 bases; unmatched junction nucleotides: 8. Germline loops: CDR1 SGHNT, CDR2 YENEEA. The CDR3, as DNA: TGTGCCAGCAGCTTAGGAAGCGGGACCGTGTACACCGGGGAGCTGTTTTTT. This translates into CASSLGSGTVYTGELFF.

The V and J genes are TRBV15 and TRBJ2-7; TRBD2 is a possible D gene (5 bases). Trimming took 0 bases from V and 2 from J, leaving 14 bases between them. Germline V gene sequence: CDR1 LNHNV, CDR2 YYDKDF (reference sequence). The length of the CDR3 is 16 residues. Here the CDR3 reads CATSRDSSRVAYEQYF. CDR3 sequence (DNA): TGTGCCACCAGCAGAGATTCTAGCAGAGTAGCCTACGAGCAGTACTTC.

This chain uses TRBV18 with TRBJ2-6; possible D gene TRBD2, 5 bases. The CDR3 totals 15 residues. CDR1 and CDR2 from the germline V gene are KGHSH and LQKENI. The V and J ends lost 0 bases and 4 bases respectively, with 7 bases between them. CDR3 nucleotides: TGTGCCAGCTCACCACCGGGGAGCGGGGCCAACGTCCTGACTTTC. This codes for CASSPPGSGANVLTF.

This clone was detected once. The V and J genes are TRBV19 and TRBJ2-7; 9 nucleotides align to TRBD1. The CDR3 runs to 15 residues. Trimming at V came to 5 bases and at J to 2 bases, leaving 7 bases not matched to a gene. CDR1 and CDR2 from the germline V gene are LNHDA and SQIVND (reference sequence). CDR3 sequence reads: CASSPRDRATYEQYF. CDR3 in DNA: TGTGCCAGTAGTCCCCGGGACAGGGCAACCTACGAGCAGTACTTC.

The chain links TRBV12-5 to TRBJ2-3, with 10 bases identical to TRBD1. Germline lookup yields CDR1 LGHNT and CDR2 FRNRAP. V trimming: 3 bases; J trimming: 5 bases; junction bases outside the gene matches: 5. The CDR3 length is 15 residues. The CDR3, as DNA: TGTGCTAGTGGTTTTGGGGACAGGGGAAAAGATACGCAGTATTTT. It encodes CASGFGDRGKDTQYF.